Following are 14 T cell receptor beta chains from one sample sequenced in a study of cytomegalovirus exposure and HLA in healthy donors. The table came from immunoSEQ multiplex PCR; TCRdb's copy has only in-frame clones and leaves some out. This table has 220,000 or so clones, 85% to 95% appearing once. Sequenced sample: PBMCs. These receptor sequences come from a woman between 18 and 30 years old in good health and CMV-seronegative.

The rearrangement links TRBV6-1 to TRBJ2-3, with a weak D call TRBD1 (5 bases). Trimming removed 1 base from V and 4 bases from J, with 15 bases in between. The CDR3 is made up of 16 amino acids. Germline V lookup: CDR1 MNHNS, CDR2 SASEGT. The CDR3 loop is CASSEVSIRVADTQYF. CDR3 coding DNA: TGTGCCAGCAGTGAAGTGTCAATCAGGGTAGCAGATACGCAGTATTTT.

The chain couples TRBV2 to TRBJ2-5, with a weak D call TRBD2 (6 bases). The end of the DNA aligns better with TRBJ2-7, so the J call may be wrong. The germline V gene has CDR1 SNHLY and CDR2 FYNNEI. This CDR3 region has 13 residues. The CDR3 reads CASRGDWGYEQYF. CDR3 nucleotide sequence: TGTGCCAGCAGGGGGGACTGGGGATACGAGCAGTACTTC.

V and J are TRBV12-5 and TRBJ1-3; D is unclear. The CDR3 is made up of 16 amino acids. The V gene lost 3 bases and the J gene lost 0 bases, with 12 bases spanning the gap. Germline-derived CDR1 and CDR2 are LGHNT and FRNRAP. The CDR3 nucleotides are TGTGCTAGTGGTTTAGTGAGGTCCCTCTCTGGAAACACCATATATTTT. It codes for CASGLVRSLSGNTIYF.

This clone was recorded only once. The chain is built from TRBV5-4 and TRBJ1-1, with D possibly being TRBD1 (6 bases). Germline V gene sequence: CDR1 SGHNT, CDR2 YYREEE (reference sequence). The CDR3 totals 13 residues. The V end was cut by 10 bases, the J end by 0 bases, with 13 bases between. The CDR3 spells CAGNDRMNTEAFF. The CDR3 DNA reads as TGTGCCGGAAATGACAGGATGAACACTGAAGCTTTCTTT.

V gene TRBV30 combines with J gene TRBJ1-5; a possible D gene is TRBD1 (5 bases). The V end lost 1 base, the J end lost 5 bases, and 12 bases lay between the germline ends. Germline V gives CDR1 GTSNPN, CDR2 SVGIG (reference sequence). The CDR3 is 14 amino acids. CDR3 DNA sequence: TGTGCCTGGAGTGAAACAGGCAGAGATCAGCCCCAGCATTTT. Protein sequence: CAWSETGRDQPQHF.

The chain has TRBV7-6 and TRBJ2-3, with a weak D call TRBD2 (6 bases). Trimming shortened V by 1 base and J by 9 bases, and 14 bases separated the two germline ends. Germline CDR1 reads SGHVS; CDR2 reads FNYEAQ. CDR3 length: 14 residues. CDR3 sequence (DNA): TGTGCCAGCAGCTTAGACACAAGCGGAGGGACGCAGTATTTT. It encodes CASSLDTSGGTQYF. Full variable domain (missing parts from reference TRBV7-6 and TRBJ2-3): GAGVSQSPRYKVTKRGQDVALRCDPISGHVSLYWYRQALGQGPEFLTYFNYEAQQDKSGLPNDRFSAERPEGSISTLTIQRTEQRDSAMYRCASSLDTSGGTQYFGPGTRLTVL.

The CDR3 bases are TGCGCCAGCAGCCAAGCCGGGTTCCCCTACGAGCAGTACTTC. Translation gives CASSQAGFPYEQYF. The chain joins TRBV4-1 to TRBJ2-7, with D hard to call. CDR3 length: 14 residues. Looked up from germline, CDR1 is MGHRA and CDR2 is YSYEKL. V was clipped by 1 base and J by 2 bases, with 9 bases between them.

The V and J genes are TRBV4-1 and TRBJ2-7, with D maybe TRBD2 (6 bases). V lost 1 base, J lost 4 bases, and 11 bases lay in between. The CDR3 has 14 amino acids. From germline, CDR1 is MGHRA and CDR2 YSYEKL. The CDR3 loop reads CASSQVWGDYEQYF. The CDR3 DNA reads TGCGCCAGCAGCCAAGTCTGGGGGGATTACGAGCAGTACTTC.

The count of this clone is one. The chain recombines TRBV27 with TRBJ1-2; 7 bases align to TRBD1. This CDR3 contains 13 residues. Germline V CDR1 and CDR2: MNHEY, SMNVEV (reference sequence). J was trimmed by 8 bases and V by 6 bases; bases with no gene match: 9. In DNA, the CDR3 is TGTGCCAGCAGAGCCTCCAGGGGGAGCGGCTACACCTTC. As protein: CASRASRGSGYTF.

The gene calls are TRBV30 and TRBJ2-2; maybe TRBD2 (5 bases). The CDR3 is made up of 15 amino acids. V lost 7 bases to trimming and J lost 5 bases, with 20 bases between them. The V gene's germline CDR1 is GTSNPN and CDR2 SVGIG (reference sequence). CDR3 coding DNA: TGTGCCTTCGCGATCCTCGCGGGCGAGACCGGGGAGCTGTTTTTT. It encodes CAFAILAGETGELFF.

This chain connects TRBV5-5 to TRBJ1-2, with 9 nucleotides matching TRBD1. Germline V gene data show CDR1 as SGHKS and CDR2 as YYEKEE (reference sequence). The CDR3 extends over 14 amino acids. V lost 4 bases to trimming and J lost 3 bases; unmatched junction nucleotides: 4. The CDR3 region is CASSVTGGDYGYTF. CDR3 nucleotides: TGTGCCAGCAGCGTAACAGGGGGCGACTATGGCTACACCTTC. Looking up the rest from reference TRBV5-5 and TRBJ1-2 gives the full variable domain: DAGVTQSPTHLIKTRGQQVTLRCSPISGHKSVSWYQQVLGQGPQFIFQYYEKEERGRGNFPDRFSARQFPNYSSELNVNALLLGDSALYLCASSVTGGDYGYTFGSGTRLTVV.

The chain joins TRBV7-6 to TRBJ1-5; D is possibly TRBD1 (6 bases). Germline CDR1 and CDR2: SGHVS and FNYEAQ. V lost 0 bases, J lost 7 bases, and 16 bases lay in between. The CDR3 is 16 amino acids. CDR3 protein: CASSLAPGQNGQPQHF. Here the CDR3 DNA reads TGTGCCAGCAGCTTAGCTCCAGGACAGAACGGGCAGCCCCAGCATTTT.

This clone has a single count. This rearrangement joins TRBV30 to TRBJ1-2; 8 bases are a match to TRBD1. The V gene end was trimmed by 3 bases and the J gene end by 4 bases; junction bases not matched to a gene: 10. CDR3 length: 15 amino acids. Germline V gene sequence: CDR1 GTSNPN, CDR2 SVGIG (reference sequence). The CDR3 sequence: CAWRGTFGQGYGYTF. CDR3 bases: TGTGCCTGGAGAGGAACCTTCGGACAGGGCTATGGCTACACCTTC.

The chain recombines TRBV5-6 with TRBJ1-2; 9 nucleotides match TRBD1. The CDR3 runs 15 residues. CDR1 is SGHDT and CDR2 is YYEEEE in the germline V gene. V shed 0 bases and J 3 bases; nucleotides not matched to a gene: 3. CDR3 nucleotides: TGTGCCAGCAGCTTGGTGGGACAGGGCGACTATGGCTACACCTTC. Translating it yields CASSLVGQGDYGYTF.